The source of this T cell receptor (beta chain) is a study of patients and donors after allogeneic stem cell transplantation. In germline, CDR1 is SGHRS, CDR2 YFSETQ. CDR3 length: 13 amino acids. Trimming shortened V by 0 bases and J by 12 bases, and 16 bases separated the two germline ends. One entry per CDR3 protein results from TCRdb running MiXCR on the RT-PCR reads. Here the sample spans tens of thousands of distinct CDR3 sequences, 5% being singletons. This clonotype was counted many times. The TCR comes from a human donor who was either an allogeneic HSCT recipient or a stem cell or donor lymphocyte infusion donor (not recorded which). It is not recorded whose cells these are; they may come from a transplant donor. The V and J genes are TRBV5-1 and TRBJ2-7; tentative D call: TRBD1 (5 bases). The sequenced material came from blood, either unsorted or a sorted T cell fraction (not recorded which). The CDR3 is CASSLGQTQAWYF. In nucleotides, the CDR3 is TGCGCCAGCAGCTTGGGACAGACTCAAGCTTGGTACTTC.